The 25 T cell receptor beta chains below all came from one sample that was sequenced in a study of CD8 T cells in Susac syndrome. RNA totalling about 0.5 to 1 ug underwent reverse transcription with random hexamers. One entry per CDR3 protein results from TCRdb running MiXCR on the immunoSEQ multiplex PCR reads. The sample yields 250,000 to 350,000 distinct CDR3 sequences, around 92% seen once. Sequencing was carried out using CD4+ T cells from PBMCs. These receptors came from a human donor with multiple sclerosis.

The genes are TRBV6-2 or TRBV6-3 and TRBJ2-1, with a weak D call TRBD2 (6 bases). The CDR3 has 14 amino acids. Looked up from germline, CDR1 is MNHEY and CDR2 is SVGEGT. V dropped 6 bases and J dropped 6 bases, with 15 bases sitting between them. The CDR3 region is CASRRSRGGNEQFF. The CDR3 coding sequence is TGTGCCAGCAGACGCTCGCGGGGAGGCAATGAGCAGTTCTTC.

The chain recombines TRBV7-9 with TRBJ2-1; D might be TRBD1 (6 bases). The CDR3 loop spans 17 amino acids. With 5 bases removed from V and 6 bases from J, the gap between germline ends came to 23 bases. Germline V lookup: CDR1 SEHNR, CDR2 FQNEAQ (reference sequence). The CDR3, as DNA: TGTGCCAGCAGCCTCCTTAGGGTCCGGGACACAGTCAATGAGCAGTTCTTC. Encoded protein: CASSLLRVRDTVNEQFF.

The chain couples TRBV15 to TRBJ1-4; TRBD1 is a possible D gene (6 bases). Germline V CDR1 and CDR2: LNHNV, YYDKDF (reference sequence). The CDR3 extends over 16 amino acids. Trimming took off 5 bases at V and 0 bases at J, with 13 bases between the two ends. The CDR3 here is CATSLGAAATNEKLFF. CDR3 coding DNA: TGTGCCACCAGCTTGGGGGCGGCTGCAACTAATGAAAAACTGTTTTTT.

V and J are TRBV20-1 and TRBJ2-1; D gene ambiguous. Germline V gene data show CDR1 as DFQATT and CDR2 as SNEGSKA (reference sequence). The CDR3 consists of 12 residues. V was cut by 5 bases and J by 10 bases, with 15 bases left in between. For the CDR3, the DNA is TGCAGTGCTCAGTCTGGTACTATAGAGCAGTTCTTC. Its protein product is CSAQSGTIEQFF.

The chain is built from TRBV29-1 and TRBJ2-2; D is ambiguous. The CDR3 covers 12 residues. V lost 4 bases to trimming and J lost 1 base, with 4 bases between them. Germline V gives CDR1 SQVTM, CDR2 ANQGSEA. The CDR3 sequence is CSVGQNTGELFF. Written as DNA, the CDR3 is TGCAGCGTTGGGCAGAACACCGGGGAGCTGTTTTTT.

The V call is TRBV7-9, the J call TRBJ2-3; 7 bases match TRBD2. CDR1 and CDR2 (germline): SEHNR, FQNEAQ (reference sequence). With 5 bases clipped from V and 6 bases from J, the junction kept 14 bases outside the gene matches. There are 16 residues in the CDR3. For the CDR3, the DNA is TGTGCCAGCAGCATGCGACTAGCCACGGAGTTGGATACGCAGTATTTT. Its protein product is CASSMRLATELDTQYF.

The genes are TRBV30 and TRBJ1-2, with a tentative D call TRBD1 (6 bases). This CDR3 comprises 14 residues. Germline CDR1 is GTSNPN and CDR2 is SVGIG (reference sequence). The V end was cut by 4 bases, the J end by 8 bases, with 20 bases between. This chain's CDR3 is CAWTTSFGGQGYTF. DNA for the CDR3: TGTGCCTGGACAACCAGTTTCGGGGGGCAGGGCTACACCTTC.

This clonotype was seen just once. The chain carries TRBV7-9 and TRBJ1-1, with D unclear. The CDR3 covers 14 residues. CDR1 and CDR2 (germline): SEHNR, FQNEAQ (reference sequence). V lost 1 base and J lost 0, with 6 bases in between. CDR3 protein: CASSLDQMNTEAFF. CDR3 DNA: TGTGCCAGCAGCTTAGACCAGATGAACACTGAAGCTTTCTTT.

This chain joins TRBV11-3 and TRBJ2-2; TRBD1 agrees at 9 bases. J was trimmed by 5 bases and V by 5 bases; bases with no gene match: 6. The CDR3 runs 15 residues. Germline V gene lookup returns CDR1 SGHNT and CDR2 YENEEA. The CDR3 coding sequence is TGTGCCAGCAGCCGGGGACAGGGAGGAACCGGGGAGCTGTTTTTT. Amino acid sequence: CASSRGQGGTGELFF. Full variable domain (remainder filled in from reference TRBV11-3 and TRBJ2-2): EAGVVQSPRYKIIEKKQPVAFWCNPISGHNTLYWYLQNLGQGPELLIRYENEEAVDDSQLPKDRFSAERLKGVDSTLKIQPAELGDSAVYLCASSRGQGGTGELFFGEGSRLTVL.

The CDR3 loop reads CASSEGWGYNEQFF. CDR3 DNA sequence: TGTGCCAGCAGTGAAGGTTGGGGGTACAATGAGCAGTTCTTC. The chain uses TRBV6-1 and TRBJ2-1; D assignment may be TRBD1 or TRBD2 (5 bases each). Trimming shortened V by 1 base and J by 4 bases, and 8 bases separated the two germline ends. The CDR3 has 14 residues. In germline, CDR1 is MNHNS, CDR2 SASEGT.

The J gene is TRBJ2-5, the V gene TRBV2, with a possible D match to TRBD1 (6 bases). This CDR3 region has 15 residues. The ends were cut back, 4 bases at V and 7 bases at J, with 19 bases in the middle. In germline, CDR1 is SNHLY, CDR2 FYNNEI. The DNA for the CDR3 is TGTGCCAGCAGTGCCCCCCGCAGGGGTATTGGGACCCAGTACTTC. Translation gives CASSAPRRGIGTQYF.

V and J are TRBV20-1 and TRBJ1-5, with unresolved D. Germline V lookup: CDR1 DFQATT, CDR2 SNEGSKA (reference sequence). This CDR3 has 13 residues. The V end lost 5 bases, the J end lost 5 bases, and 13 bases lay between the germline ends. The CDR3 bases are TGCAGTGCTTTCTCAGGTGTTGATCAGCCCCAGCATTTT. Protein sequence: CSAFSGVDQPQHF.

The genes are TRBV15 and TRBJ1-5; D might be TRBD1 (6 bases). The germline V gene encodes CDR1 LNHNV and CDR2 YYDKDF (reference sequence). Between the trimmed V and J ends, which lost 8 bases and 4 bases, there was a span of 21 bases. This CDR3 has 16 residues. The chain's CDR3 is CATFPRGQENNQPQHF. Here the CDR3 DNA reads TGTGCCACCTTCCCCCGGGGACAAGAGAATAATCAGCCCCAGCATTTT.

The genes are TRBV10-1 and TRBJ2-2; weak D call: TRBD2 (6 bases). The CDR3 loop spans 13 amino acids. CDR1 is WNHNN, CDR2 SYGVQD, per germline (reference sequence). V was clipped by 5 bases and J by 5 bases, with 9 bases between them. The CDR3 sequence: CASSLTSTGELFF. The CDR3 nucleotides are TGCGCCAGCAGTCTGACTAGTACCGGGGAGCTGTTTTTT.

The CDR3 nucleotides are TGCAGTGCTAATCAGCCGATCCCTCTACTAGCGGTTAGCACAGATACGCAGTATTTT. Translation: CSANQPIPLLAVSTDTQYF. J is TRBJ2-3 and V is TRBV20-1; 8 bases align to TRBD2. The CDR3 length is 19 residues. Germline V CDR1 and CDR2: DFQATT, SNEGSKA (reference sequence). The V gene end was trimmed by 4 bases and the J gene end by 0 bases; junction bases not matched to a gene: 18.

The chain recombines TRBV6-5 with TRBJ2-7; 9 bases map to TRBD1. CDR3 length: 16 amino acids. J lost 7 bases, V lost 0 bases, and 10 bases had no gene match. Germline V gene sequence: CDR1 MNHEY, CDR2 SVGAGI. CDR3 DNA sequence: TGTGCCAGCAGTTACTCAGGGACAGGGCCTTACGGGGAGCAGTACTTC. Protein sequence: CASSYSGTGPYGEQYF.

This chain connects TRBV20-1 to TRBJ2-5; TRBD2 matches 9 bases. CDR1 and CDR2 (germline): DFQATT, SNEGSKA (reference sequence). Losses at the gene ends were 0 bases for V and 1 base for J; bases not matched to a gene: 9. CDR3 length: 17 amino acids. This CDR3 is CSARDMRLAEPQETQYF. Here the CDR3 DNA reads TGCAGTGCTAGAGATATGAGACTAGCGGAACCCCAAGAGACCCAGTACTTC.

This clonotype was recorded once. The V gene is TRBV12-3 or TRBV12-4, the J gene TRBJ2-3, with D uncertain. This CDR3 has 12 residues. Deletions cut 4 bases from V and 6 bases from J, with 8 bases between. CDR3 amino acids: CASSSLRDTQYF. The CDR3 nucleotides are TGTGCCAGCAGTTCCCTTAGGGATACGCAGTATTTT.

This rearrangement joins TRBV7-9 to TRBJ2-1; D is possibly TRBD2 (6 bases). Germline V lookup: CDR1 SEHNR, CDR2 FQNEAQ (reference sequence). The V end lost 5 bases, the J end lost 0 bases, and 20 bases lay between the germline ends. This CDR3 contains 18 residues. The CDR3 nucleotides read TGTGCCAGCAGCAGTCAGGCCCCGGGGAGGAGCTCCTACAATGAGCAGTTCTTC. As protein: CASSSQAPGRSSYNEQFF.

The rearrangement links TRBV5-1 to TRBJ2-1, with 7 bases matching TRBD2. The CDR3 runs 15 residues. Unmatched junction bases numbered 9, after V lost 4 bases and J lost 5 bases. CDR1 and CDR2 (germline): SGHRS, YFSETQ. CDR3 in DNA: TGCGCCAGCAGCCGGGACTACGCTCGGGACAATGAGCAGTTCTTC. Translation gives CASSRDYARDNEQFF.

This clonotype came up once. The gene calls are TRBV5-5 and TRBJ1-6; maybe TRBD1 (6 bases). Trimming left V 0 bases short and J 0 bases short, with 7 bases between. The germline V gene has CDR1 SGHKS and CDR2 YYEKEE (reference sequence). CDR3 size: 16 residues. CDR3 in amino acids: CASSLGDISYNSPLHF. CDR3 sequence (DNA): TGTGCCAGCAGCTTGGGGGACATCTCCTATAATTCACCCCTCCACTTT.

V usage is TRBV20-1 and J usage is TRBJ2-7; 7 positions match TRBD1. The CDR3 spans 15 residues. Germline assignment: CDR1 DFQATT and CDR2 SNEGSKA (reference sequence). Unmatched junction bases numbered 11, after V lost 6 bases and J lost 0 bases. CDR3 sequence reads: CSAERPQGNSYEQYF. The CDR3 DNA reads TGCAGTGCGGAGAGACCACAGGGGAACTCCTACGAGCAGTACTTC.

As DNA, the CDR3 is TGTGCCTGCAGTAAAAGCCGGGAGTGGGAGACCCAGTACTTC. Its translation is CACSKSREWETQYF. V usage is TRBV30 and J usage is TRBJ2-5; D possibly corresponds to TRBD2 (6 bases). V lost 6 bases, J lost 5 bases, and 19 bases lay in between. This CDR3 region has 14 residues. Looked up from germline, CDR1 is GTSNPN and CDR2 is SVGIG (reference sequence).

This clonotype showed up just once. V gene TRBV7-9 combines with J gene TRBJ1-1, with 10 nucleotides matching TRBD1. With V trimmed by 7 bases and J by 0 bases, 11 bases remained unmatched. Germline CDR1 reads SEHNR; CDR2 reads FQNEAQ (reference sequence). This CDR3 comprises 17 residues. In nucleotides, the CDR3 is TGTGCCAGCATCAGGGACAGGGGCCTTCCGATGAACACTGAAGCTTTCTTT. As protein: CASIRDRGLPMNTEAFF.

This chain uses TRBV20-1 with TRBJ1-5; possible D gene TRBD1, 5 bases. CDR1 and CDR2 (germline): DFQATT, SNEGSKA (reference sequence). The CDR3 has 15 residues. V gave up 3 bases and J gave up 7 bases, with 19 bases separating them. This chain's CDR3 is CSARVAQGTRQPQHF. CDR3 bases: TGCAGTGCTAGGGTTGCCCAGGGAACTCGACAGCCCCAGCATTTT.